The 14 T cell receptor beta chains in this list originate from one sample, sequenced in a study of T cell clonality in common variable immunodeficiency. Assay: immunoSEQ multiplex PCR; the TCRdb copy retains only in-frame clones and omits some. Recorded here are about 66,000 clones, none singletons. What was sequenced was peripheral blood mononuclear cells. The receptor source for this set is a person between 18 and 70 years old in good health.

This clone was detected many times. Coverage ceases 3 residues before the CDR3 finishes, and the germline J gene fills in the end. The genes are TRBV12-3 or TRBV12-4 and TRBJ2-1, with D tentatively TRBD1 (5 bases). V was cut by 7 bases and J by 4 bases, with 14 bases left in between. The CDR3 extends over 14 amino acids. This CDR3 is CASTKGNRYNEQFF. CDR3 DNA (partial): TGTGCCAGCACTAAAGGAAACAGGTACAATGAG.

This clone was counted at least ten times. Read sequence stops 3 residues before the CDR3 end, and the germline J gene provides the missing end. The chain is built from TRBV20-1 and TRBJ2-3; D unresolved. The germline V gene encodes CDR1 DFQATT and CDR2 SNEGSKA (reference sequence). V was trimmed by 0 bases and J by 0 bases, leaving 16 bases between them. The CDR3 length is 17 residues. The covered CDR3 bases are TGCAGTGCTAGAGATCAGGTCTGGCTTTCTAGCACAGATACG. It yields the protein CSARDQVWLSSTDT. The CDR3, in full, reads CSARDQVWLSSTDTQYF.

The table lists this clone with many counts. The read falls 3 residues short of the CDR3 end, and the missing part is taken from the germline J gene. The gene calls are TRBV7-2 and TRBJ2-5; TRBD1 might be the D (5 bases). CDR1 and CDR2 from the germline V gene are SGHTA and FQGNSA. V lost 5 bases and J 7 bases, leaving 14 bases between the germline ends. The CDR3 is 13 residues long. The CDR3 DNA, read in part, is TGTGCCAGCAGCCCCAGGGTAGTCGGGACC. This encodes CASSPRVVGT. The full CDR3 reads CASSPRVVGTQYF.

This clone was seen ten or more times. The read ends 3 residues shy of where the CDR3 ends; the end is completed using the germline J gene. V is TRBV7-9 and J is TRBJ2-3, with D hard to call. Germline assignment: CDR1 SEHNR and CDR2 FQNEAQ (reference sequence). CDR3 length: 14 amino acids. V was cut by 2 bases and J by 6 bases, with 12 bases left in between. The CDR3 protein is CASSLSATVDTQYF. The sequenced CDR3 bases are TGTGCCAGCAGCTTATCAGCGACCGTCGATACG.

This clone has a count of ten or more. Read data end 3 residues before the CDR3 end; the end is taken from the germline J gene. V usage is TRBV30 and J usage is TRBJ2-2; possible D gene TRBD1, 5 bases. The germline V and J ends were trimmed by 1 base and 1 base, with 10 bases remaining between them. The CDR3 extends over 15 amino acids. Germline CDR1 is GTSNPN and CDR2 is SVGIG (reference sequence). The CDR3: CAWSGPTGNTGELFF. The CDR3 DNA, read in part, is TGTGCCTGGAGTGGACCCACAGGGAACACCGGGGAG.

The sample holds a few counts of this clone. The read terminates 3 residues ahead of where the CDR3 ends, so the germline J gene completes it. The chain carries TRBV19 and TRBJ1-5; D remains unclear. V was cut by 3 bases and J by 2 bases, with 14 bases left in between. This CDR3 contains 16 residues. Germline V gives CDR1 LNHDA, CDR2 SQIVND (reference sequence). The sequenced part of the CDR3 DNA is TGTGCCAGTAGTATCCTGGAGTCGCGGGGCAATCAGCCC. It specifies CASSILESRGNQP. The entire CDR3 protein is CASSILESRGNQPQHF.

This clone was seen repeatedly, ten times or more. Partial CDR3 DNA: TGTGCCACCAGCCCAGGGGCCGGGACAGGAGCCGATACG. It is translated as CATSPGAGTGADT. The whole CDR3 region reads CATSPGAGTGADTQYF. The chain employs TRBV15 and TRBJ2-3, with TRBD1 identical over 8 bases. Read data end 3 residues before the CDR3 end; the end is taken from the germline J gene. Germline loops: CDR1 LNHNV, CDR2 YYDKDF (reference sequence). The CDR3 consists of 16 residues. V lost 5 bases to trimming and J lost 6 bases; unmatched junction nucleotides: 13. Variable domain in full (rest from reference TRBV15 and TRBJ2-3): DAMVIQNPRYQVTQFGKPVTLSCSQTLNHNVMYWYQQKSSQAPKLLFHYYDKDFNNEADTPDNFQSRRPNTSFCFLDIRSPGLGDTAMYLCATSPGAGTGADTQYFGPGTRLTVL.

There are many counts of this clone. The read stops 3 residues short of the end of the CDR3; the missing end is completed from the germline J gene. The chain has TRBV2 and TRBJ2-7; 12 bases fit TRBD2. J gave up 4 bases and V 1 base, and 2 bases lay outside the gene matches. The germline CDR1 and CDR2 sequences are SNHLY and FYNNEI. This CDR3 region has 15 residues. The DNA read from the CDR3 is TGTGCCAGCAGTGAAGGGACTAGCGGGAATTACGAG. It codes for CASSEGTSGNYE. The entire CDR3 sequence reads CASSEGTSGNYEQYF.

The sample holds many counts of this clone. Read data end 3 residues before the CDR3 end; the end is taken from the germline J gene. The chain recombines TRBV20-1 with TRBJ2-5; tentatively, D is TRBD1 (7 bases). The germline V and J ends were trimmed by 7 bases and 5 bases, with 23 bases remaining between them. Per the germline V gene, CDR1 is DFQATT and CDR2 is SNEGSKA (reference sequence). The CDR3 has 15 amino acids. The CDR3 loop is CSGEYGEEGAETQYF. The part of the CDR3 DNA that was read is TGCAGTGGGGAGTATGGGGAGGAGGGGGCTGAGACC.

This clone was picked up many times. The read ends 3 residues shy of where the CDR3 ends; the end is completed using the germline J gene. The rearrangement joins TRBV20-1 to TRBJ1-4, with TRBD1 as a possible D gene (6 bases). Looked up from germline, CDR1 is DFQATT and CDR2 is SNEGSKA (reference sequence). CDR3 length equals 15 residues. V lost 3 bases and J lost 0, with 11 bases in between. The CDR3 DNA, read in part, is TGCAGTGCTAGTAGGACAGTTGCAACTAATGAAAAA. Translation gives CSASRTVATNEK. From start to end, the CDR3 is CSASRTVATNEKLFF.

This clone was counted ten times or more. Coverage ceases 3 residues before the CDR3 finishes, and the germline J gene fills in the end. V gene TRBV19 combines with J gene TRBJ2-3, with 7 bases identical to TRBD2. Trimming took 4 bases from V and 3 from J; bases not matched to a gene: 4. The CDR3 sequence is 14 residues long. Germline loops: CDR1 LNHDA, CDR2 SQIVND (reference sequence). The DNA read from the CDR3 is TGTGCCAGTAGTAGCGGGAGTTCTACAGATACG. Translating gives CASSSGSSTDT. Given in full, the CDR3 is CASSSGSSTDTQYF.

There are many counts of this clone. The CDR3 extends 3 residues past the end of the read, so its final part is completed from the germline J gene. The V call is TRBV5-1, the J call TRBJ1-1; D uncertain. Germline V lookup: CDR1 SGHRS, CDR2 YFSETQ. The CDR3 totals 14 residues. Deletions cut 4 bases from V and 5 bases from J, with 15 bases between. This chain's CDR3 is CASSPSGVGTEAFF. CDR3 bases read: TGCGCCAGCAGCCCATCCGGGGTGGGAACTGAA.

Points on this clone: The read gets to within 3 residues of the CDR3 end, and the germline J gene fills in the rest. The chain is built from TRBV6-2 or TRBV6-3 and TRBJ2-7; TRBD2 matches 9 bases. The CDR3 has 17 residues. The ends lost 3 bases at V and 3 bases at J; junction bases unmatched: 12. From germline, CDR1 is MNHEY and CDR2 SVGEGT. Incomplete CDR3 DNA: TGTGCCAGCAGTTATGGACTAGCGTCCGGCTTCGTCTACGAG. Translation gives CASSYGLASGFVYE. The entire CDR3 is CASSYGLASGFVYEQYF.

This clone was detected many times. The CDR3 end falls 3 residues outside the read, so it is completed with the germline J gene. This chain joins TRBV20-1 and TRBJ2-1; TRBD2 agrees at 13 bases. This CDR3 is 15 amino acids long. The ends lost 5 bases at V and 3 bases at J; junction bases unmatched: 4. The germline V gene encodes CDR1 DFQATT and CDR2 SNEGSKA (reference sequence). Incomplete CDR3 DNA: TGCAGTGCTGGGGGGACTAGCGGGAACTACAATGAG. Encoded protein: CSAGGTSGNYNE. The full CDR3 protein is CSAGGTSGNYNEQFF.